The clone carrying this T cell receptor beta chain was observed once. Lacking the conserved final phenylalanine or tryptophan, this CDR3 likely reflects a read error. This sample stems from a study of T-cell memory formation after mild COVID-19. The V and J ends lost 6 bases and 0 bases respectively, with 15 bases between them. Germline CDR1 and CDR2: DFQATT and SNEGSKA (reference sequence). The length of the CDR3 is 14 residues. Each CDR3 protein is one row after TCRdb ran MiXCR on the 5' RACE reads. The sample has about 350,000 distinct CDR3 sequences, approximately 15% seen once. V gene TRBV20-1 combines with J gene TRBJ2-7; no firm D call. This clonotype was sampled from a man in his late teens or twenties who had mild COVID-19 (a few samples of this study predate the infection). Cell type and time point are not known. Sequenced material: PBMCs or a T cell subset sorted from them (not recorded which). The DNA of the CDR3 is TGCAGTGCCGCCCGGTCCCCCGACTCCTACGAGCAGTACTTA. Its translation: CSAARSPDSYEQYL.